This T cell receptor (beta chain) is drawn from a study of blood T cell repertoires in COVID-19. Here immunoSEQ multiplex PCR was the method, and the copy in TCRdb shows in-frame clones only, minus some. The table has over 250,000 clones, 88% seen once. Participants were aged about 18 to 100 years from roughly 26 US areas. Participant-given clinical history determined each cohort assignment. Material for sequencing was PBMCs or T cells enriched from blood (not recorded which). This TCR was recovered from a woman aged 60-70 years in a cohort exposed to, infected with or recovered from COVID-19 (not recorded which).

The CDR3 sequence: CASSLSPPGLAGANEQYF. In nucleotides, the CDR3 is TGTGCCAGCAGCTTATCCCCCCCTGGGCTAGCGGGAGCAAACGAGCAGTACTTC. The rearrangement links TRBV7-3 to TRBJ2-7; 10 bases match TRBD2. J lost 5 bases, V lost 2 bases, and 15 bases had no gene match. CDR1 is SGHTA, CDR2 FQGTGA, per germline. The CDR3 has 18 residues.